This entry lists 22 T cell receptor beta chains sequenced from one sample in a study of beta chain features in type 1 diabetes. General study points: For Type 1 diabetes patients, all four CD4+ subsets carried TCRB CDR3s that were moderately but significantly shorter.

Sequenced material consisted of expressed TCRB transcripts (all of the isolated RNA was reverse transcribed). Data came from immunoSEQ multiplex PCR; TCRdb stores just in-frame clones and leaves some out. This sample has roughly 700,000 clones, with roughly 12% found just once. No cognate antigen is known for these TCRs. The specimen was naive CD4+ T cells from blood. The origin of the receptors is a man in his late teens or twenties with type 1 diabetes.

The chain combines TRBV6-5 with TRBJ2-7, with 9 bases matching TRBD1. Per germline, CDR1 MNHEY and CDR2 SVGAGI. CDR3 length: 14 residues. With 3 bases clipped from V and 5 bases from J, the junction kept 5 bases outside the gene matches. The CDR3 DNA reads TGTGCCAGCAGTTATGGACAGGGGTTCGACGAGCAGTACTTC. This sequence encodes CASSYGQGFDEQYF.

This clone was counted a few times. The chain couples TRBV7-9 to TRBJ1-5; maybe TRBD1 (6 bases). Per germline, CDR1 SEHNR and CDR2 FQNEAQ (reference sequence). There are 16 residues in the CDR3. Between the trimmed V and J ends, which lost 3 bases and 6 bases, there was a span of 18 bases. This chain's CDR3 is CASSFVGTGIGQPQHF. In DNA, the CDR3 is TGTGCCAGCAGCTTTGTAGGAACAGGGATCGGTCAGCCCCAGCATTTT.

The chain links TRBV6-1 to TRBJ1-2; D ambiguous. The germline V and J ends were trimmed by 2 bases and 7 bases, with 17 bases remaining between them. This CDR3 has 15 amino acids. Germline V gene lookup returns CDR1 MNHNS and CDR2 SASEGT. The CDR3, as DNA: TGTGCCAGCAGTGAATGGGTAGGGAATCCCGTTGGCTACACCTTC. This encodes CASSEWVGNPVGYTF.

The V and J genes are TRBV6-5 and TRBJ2-5; D may be TRBD1 or TRBD2 (5 bases each). This CDR3 comprises 13 residues. Germline CDR1 MNHEY, CDR2 SVGAGI. V lost 6 bases to trimming and J lost 3 bases, with 11 bases between them. CDR3 DNA sequence: TGTGCCAGCAGCGGGACGGTAAAAGAGACCCAGTACTTC. Translated: CASSGTVKETQYF.

The rearrangement joins TRBV25-1 to TRBJ1-3; TRBD1 is a possible D gene (6 bases). CDR3 size: 15 residues. Trimming shortened V by 4 bases and J by 0 bases, and 10 bases separated the two germline ends. Germline V lookup: CDR1 MGHDK, CDR2 SYGVNS. The CDR3 loop is CASSAGTFSGNTIYF. DNA for the CDR3: TGTGCCAGCAGTGCCGGGACATTCTCTGGAAACACCATATATTTT.

This clone was counted only a few times. The identical CDR3 is also encoded by other nucleotide sequences in the sample. The chain employs TRBV29-1 and TRBJ1-3; no clear D. The germline gives CDR1 SQVTM, CDR2 ANQGSEA. This CDR3 is 14 amino acids long. Trimming removed 4 bases from V and 0 bases from J, with 10 bases in between. The CDR3 sequence is CSVAGRLSGNTIYF. The CDR3 DNA sequence: TGCAGCGTTGCCGGACGGCTCTCTGGAAACACCATATATTTT.

The V gene is TRBV6-5, the J gene TRBJ1-2, with D possibly TRBD1 on 5 matching bases. Germline V lookup: CDR1 MNHEY, CDR2 SVGAGI. The CDR3 is 15 amino acids. Trimming pared 2 bases from V and 7 bases from J, leaving 17 bases between. This CDR3 reads CASSYTRVLRVGYTF. CDR3 in DNA: TGTGCCAGCAGTTACACAAGGGTTCTCAGGGTTGGCTACACCTTC.

This clone has more than one count but fewer than ten. The chain recombines TRBV29-1 with TRBJ1-2, with a possible D match to TRBD1 (5 bases). The CDR3 is 16 residues long. Germline CDR1 reads SQVTM; CDR2 reads ANQGSEA. The V and J ends lost 0 bases and 3 bases respectively, with 17 bases between them. CDR3 sequence: CSVEDLQGELDYGYTF. The CDR3 DNA sequence: TGCAGCGTTGAAGATCTTCAGGGAGAACTCGACTATGGCTACACCTTC.

This clone was observed a handful of times. The V gene is TRBV30, the J gene TRBJ2-1; D may correspond to TRBD1 or TRBD2 (5 bases each). In germline, CDR1 is GTSNPN, CDR2 SVGIG (reference sequence). Trimming pared 1 base from V and 4 bases from J, leaving 17 bases between. The CDR3 runs 16 residues. CDR3 bases: TGTGCCTGGAGTGCTTGGGACGGTGATACTTACAATGAGCAGTTCTTC. This gives the protein CAWSAWDGDTYNEQFF.

The genes are TRBV5-1 and TRBJ1-5; D perhaps matches TRBD1 (6 bases). The CDR3 has 16 amino acids. V was trimmed by 4 bases and J by 2 bases, leaving 16 bases between them. Germline V CDR1 and CDR2: SGHRS, YFSETQ. CDR3 residues: CASSPGTSGGNQPQHF. The CDR3 DNA follows: TGCGCCAGCAGCCCAGGAACTTCAGGGGGCAATCAGCCCCAGCATTTT.

This chain uses TRBV30 with TRBJ2-1, with 12 bases aligning to TRBD2. The CDR3 is 13 amino acids. V gave up 5 bases and J gave up 5 bases; unmatched junction bases: 1. Germline V gene data show CDR1 as GTSNPN and CDR2 as SVGIG (reference sequence). CDR3 loop: CAWASGGDNEQFF. As DNA, the CDR3 is TGTGCCTGGGCTAGCGGGGGGGACAATGAGCAGTTCTTC. The whole variable domain, filled in from reference TRBV30 and TRBJ2-1, reads SQTIHQWPATLVQPVGSPLSLECTVEGTSNPNLYWYRQAAGRGLQLLFYSVGIGQISSEVPQNLSASRPQDRQFILSSKKLLLSDSGFYLCAWASGGDNEQFFGPGTRLTVL.

In this sample, this clone turned up a few times. The V and J genes are TRBV2 and TRBJ1-6; D might be TRBD1 (5 bases). Trimming cost V 8 bases and J 6 bases, with 11 bases left between them. The CDR3 totals 13 residues. In germline, CDR1 is SNHLY, CDR2 FYNNEI. CDR3 in amino acids: CASRAGGNSPLHF. The CDR3 region has the DNA TGTGCCAGCCGCGCGGGGGGTAATTCACCCCTCCACTTT.

The table lists this clone with a few counts. Here the CDR3 reads CAWAGTGNQPQHF. Written as DNA, the CDR3 is TGTGCCTGGGCCGGGACAGGCAATCAGCCCCAGCATTTT. The chain employs TRBV30 and TRBJ1-5, with 7 bases identical to TRBD1. The CDR3 consists of 13 residues. CDR1 and CDR2 (germline): GTSNPN, SVGIG (reference sequence). J lost 2 bases, V lost 5 bases, and 3 bases had no gene match. Combining the CDR3 with reference TRBV30 and TRBJ1-5 gives the whole variable domain SQTIHQWPATLVQPVGSPLSLECTVEGTSNPNLYWYRQAAGRGLQLLFYSVGIGQISSEVPQNLSASRPQDRQFILSSKKLLLSDSGFYLCAWAGTGNQPQHFGDGTRLSIL.

This chain connects TRBV9 to TRBJ1-4; maybe TRBD1 (5 bases). CDR1 is SGDLS, CDR2 YYNGEE, per germline. Trimming took off 4 bases at V and 2 bases at J, with 9 bases between the two ends. This CDR3 is built from 14 residues. The CDR3 DNA reads TGTGCCAGCAGCCCAGACAGCACTAATGAAAAACTGTTTTTT. It codes for CASSPDSTNEKLFF. Combining the CDR3 with reference TRBV9 and TRBJ1-4 gives the whole variable domain DSGVTQTPKHLITATGQRVTLRCSPRSGDLSVYWYQQSLDQGLQFLIQYYNGEERAKGNILERFSAQQFPDLHSELNLSSLELGDSALYFCASSPDSTNEKLFFGSGTQLSVL.

V is TRBV20-1 and J is TRBJ1-1; D not certain. From germline, CDR1 is DFQATT and CDR2 SNEGSKA (reference sequence). This CDR3 comprises 11 residues. V lost 3 bases and J 7 bases, leaving 9 bases between the germline ends. In DNA, the CDR3 is TGCAGTGCTAGCAGCCGGAATGAAGCTTTCTTT. Its translation is CSASSRNEAFF.

This clone was picked up one time. V and J are TRBV30 and TRBJ1-3; D unresolved. The CDR3 extends over 14 amino acids. Germline CDR1 is GTSNPN and CDR2 is SVGIG (reference sequence). V lost 0 bases, J lost 3 bases, and 9 bases lay in between. CDR3 sequence reads: CAWSVLRDGNTIYF. The CDR3 nucleotides are TGTGCCTGGAGTGTACTTAGGGATGGAAACACCATATATTTT. Variable domain in full (rest from reference TRBV30 and TRBJ1-3): SQTIHQWPATLVQPVGSPLSLECTVEGTSNPNLYWYRQAAGRGLQLLFYSVGIGQISSEVPQNLSASRPQDRQFILSSKKLLLSDSGFYLCAWSVLRDGNTIYFGEGSWLTVV.

The rearrangement joins TRBV29-1 to TRBJ2-7; possibly TRBD1 for D (6 bases). Trimming pared 6 bases from V and 5 bases from J, leaving 17 bases between. The germline V gene encodes CDR1 SQVTM and CDR2 ANQGSEA. The CDR3 consists of 13 residues. CDR3 protein: CSVDTGLGNEQYF. Here the CDR3 DNA reads TGCAGCGTGGACACAGGGCTCGGAAACGAGCAGTACTTC.

The rearrangement links TRBV13 to TRBJ2-4, with D perhaps TRBD1 (5 bases). CDR3 length: 16 residues. Germline CDR1 and CDR2: PRHDT and FYEKMQ (reference sequence). V lost 8 bases, J lost 2 bases, and 19 bases lay in between. Here the CDR3 DNA reads TGTGCCAGCGGCAATCGCGGCAGGGCACCCAAAAACATTCAGTACTTC. Its protein product is CASGNRGRAPKNIQYF. Complete variable domain (other parts from reference TRBV13 and TRBJ2-4): AAGVIQSPRHLIKEKRETATLKCYPIPRHDTVYWYQQGPGQDPQFLISFYEKMQSDKGSIPDRFSAQQFSDYHSELNMSSLELGDSALYFCASGNRGRAPKNIQYFGAGTRLSVL.

The chain couples TRBV7-2 to TRBJ2-1; D is possibly TRBD1 or TRBD2 (5 bases each). CDR3 length equals 13 residues. Germline V gene lookup returns CDR1 SGHTA and CDR2 FQGNSA. Trimming cost V 7 bases and J 5 bases, with 12 bases left between them. The CDR3 loop is CASNWGNDNEQFF. The CDR3 DNA follows: TGTGCCAGCAACTGGGGGAACGACAATGAGCAGTTCTTC.

The J gene is TRBJ2-5, the V gene TRBV7-9; the D gene is possibly TRBD2 (6 bases). V was shortened by 1 base and J by 5 bases, with 11 bases between the two germline ends. The CDR3 covers 14 residues. The V gene's germline CDR1 is SEHNR and CDR2 FQNEAQ (reference sequence). The CDR3 DNA reads as TGTGCCAGCAGCTTAGATACTAGCTGGGAGACCCAGTACTTC. Translating it yields CASSLDTSWETQYF.

In its sample, this clone was seen a few times. The chain couples TRBV7-2 to TRBJ2-3, with D possibly TRBD1 on 6 matching bases. Germline CDR1 reads SGHTA; CDR2 reads FQGNSA. This CDR3 is 14 amino acids long. V lost 5 bases to trimming and J lost 8 bases, with 17 bases between them. This chain's CDR3 is CASSQPDRRVTQYF. CDR3 DNA: TGTGCCAGCAGCCAGCCTGACAGGAGAGTTACGCAGTATTTT.

The rearrangement joins TRBV19 to TRBJ2-3; 10 positions match TRBD1. V gave up 5 bases and J gave up 0 bases; unmatched junction bases: 8. Germline V gene data show CDR1 as LNHDA and CDR2 as SQIVND (reference sequence). The CDR3 spans 17 residues. The chain's CDR3 is CASSASGTGDSTDTQYF. The CDR3 nucleotides are TGTGCCAGTAGTGCCTCCGGGACAGGGGACAGCACAGATACGCAGTATTTT.